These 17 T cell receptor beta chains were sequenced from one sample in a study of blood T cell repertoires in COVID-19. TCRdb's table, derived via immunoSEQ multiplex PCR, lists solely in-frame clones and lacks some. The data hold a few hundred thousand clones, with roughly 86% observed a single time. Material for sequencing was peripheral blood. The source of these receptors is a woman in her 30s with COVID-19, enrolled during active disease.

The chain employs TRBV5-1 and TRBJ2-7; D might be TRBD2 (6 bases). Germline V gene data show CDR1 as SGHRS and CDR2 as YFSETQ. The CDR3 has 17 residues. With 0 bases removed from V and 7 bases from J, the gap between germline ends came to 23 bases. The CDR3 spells CASSLVVARENRREQYF. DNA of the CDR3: TGCGCCAGCAGCTTGGTAGTCGCTCGGGAGAATAGGAGGGAGCAGTACTTC.

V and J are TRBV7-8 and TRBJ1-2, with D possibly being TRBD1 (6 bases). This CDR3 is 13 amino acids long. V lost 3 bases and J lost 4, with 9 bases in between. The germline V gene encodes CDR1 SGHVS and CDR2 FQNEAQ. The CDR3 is CASSLNRAYGYTF. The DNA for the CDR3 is TGTGCCAGCAGCTTGAACAGGGCCTATGGCTACACCTTC. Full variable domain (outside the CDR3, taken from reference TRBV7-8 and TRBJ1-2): GAGVSQSPRYKVAKRGQDVALRCDPISGHVSLFWYQQALGQGPEFLTYFQNEAQLDKSGLPSDRFFAERPEGSVSTLKIQRTQQEDSAVYLCASSLNRAYGYTFGSGTRLTVV.

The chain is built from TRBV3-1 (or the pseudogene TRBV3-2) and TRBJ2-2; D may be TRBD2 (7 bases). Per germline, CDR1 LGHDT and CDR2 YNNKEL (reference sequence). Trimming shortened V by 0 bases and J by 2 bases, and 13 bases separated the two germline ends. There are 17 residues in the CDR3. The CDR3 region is CASSQDRGALNTGELFF. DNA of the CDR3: TGTGCCAGCAGCCAAGATCGGGGGGCTCTAAACACCGGGGAGCTGTTTTTT.

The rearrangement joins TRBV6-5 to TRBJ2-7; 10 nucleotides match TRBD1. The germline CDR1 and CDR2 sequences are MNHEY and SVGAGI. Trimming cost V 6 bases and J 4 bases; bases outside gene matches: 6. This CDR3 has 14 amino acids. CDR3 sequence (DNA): TGTGCCAGCAGCCGGGACAGGGGAGCGTACGAGCAGTACGTC. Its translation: CASSRDRGAYEQYV.

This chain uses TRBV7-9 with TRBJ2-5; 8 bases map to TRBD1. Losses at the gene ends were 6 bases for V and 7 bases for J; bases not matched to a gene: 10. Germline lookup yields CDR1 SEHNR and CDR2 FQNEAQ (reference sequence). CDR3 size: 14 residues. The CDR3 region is CASRETGALATQYF. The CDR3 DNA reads TGTGCCAGCAGGGAGACAGGGGCCCTCGCGACCCAGTACTTC.

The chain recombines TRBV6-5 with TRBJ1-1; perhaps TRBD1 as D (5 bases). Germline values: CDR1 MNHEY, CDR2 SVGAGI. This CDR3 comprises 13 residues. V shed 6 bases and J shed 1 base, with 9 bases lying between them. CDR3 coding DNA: TGTGCCAGCAGCAAAACAGGGAACACTGAAGCTTTCTTT. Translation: CASSKTGNTEAFF.

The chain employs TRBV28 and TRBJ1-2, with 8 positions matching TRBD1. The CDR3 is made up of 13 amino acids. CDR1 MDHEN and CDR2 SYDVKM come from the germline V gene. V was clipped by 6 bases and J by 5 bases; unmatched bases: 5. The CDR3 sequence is CASSTGTGYGYTF. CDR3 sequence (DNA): TGTGCCAGCAGCACCGGGACAGGATATGGCTACACCTTC.

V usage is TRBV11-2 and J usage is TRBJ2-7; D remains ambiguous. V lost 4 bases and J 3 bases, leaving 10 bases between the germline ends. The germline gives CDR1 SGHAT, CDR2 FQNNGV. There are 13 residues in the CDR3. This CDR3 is CASSSSQVYEQYF. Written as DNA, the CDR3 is TGTGCCAGCAGCTCTTCTCAGGTCTACGAGCAGTACTTC.

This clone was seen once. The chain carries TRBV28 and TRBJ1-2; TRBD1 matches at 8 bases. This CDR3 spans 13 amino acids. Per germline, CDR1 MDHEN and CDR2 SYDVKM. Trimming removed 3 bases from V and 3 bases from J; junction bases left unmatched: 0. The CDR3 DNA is TGTGCCAGCAGTTTGGACAGGGACTATGGCTACACCTTC. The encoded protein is CASSLDRDYGYTF.

The CDR3 DNA is TGTGCCAGCAGACAGTTTGATACGCAGTATTTT. Translating it yields CASRQFDTQYF. The rearrangement links TRBV12-3 or TRBV12-4 to TRBJ2-3; no reliable D call. The CDR3 sequence is 11 residues long. V was clipped by 6 bases and J by 6 bases, with 7 bases between them.

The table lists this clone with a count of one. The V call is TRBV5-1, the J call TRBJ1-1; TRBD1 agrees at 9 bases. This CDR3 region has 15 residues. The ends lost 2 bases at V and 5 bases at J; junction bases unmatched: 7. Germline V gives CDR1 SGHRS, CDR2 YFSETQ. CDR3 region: CASSFNRGRKTEAFF. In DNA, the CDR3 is TGCGCCAGCAGCTTTAACAGGGGGCGGAAAACTGAAGCTTTCTTT.

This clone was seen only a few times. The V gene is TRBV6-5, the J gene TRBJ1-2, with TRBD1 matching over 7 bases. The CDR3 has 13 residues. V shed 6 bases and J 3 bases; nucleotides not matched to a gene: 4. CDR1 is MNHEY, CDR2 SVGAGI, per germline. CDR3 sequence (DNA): TGTGCCAGCAGCTCGGGGACAGACTATGGCTACACCTTC. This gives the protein CASSSGTDYGYTF.

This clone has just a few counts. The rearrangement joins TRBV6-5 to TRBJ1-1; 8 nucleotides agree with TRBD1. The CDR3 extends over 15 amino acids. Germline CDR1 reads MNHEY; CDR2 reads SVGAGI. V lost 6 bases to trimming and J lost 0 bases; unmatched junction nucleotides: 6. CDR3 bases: TGTGCCAGCAGATTCGGACAGGGAATGAACACTGAAGCTTTCTTT. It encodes CASRFGQGMNTEAFF.

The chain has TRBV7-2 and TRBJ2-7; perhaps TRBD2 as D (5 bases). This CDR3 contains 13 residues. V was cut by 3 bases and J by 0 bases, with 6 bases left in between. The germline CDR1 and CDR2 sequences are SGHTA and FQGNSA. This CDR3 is CASSFGISYEQYF. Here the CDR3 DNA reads TGTGCCAGCAGCTTCGGGATCTCCTACGAGCAGTACTTC.

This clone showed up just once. DNA of the CDR3: TGTGCCAGCAGCTCGGGCCTCGGGGGGGTTGAGACCCAGTACTTC. As protein: CASSSGLGGVETQYF. The J gene is TRBJ2-5, the V gene TRBV28; 8 positions agree with TRBD2. The ends lost 6 bases at V and 5 bases at J; junction bases unmatched: 11. The CDR3 loop spans 15 amino acids. The germline gives CDR1 MDHEN, CDR2 SYDVKM.

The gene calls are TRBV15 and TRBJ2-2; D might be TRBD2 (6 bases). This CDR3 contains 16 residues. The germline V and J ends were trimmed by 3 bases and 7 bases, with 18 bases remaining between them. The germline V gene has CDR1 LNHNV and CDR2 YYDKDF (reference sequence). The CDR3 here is CATSRILTPGGGELFF. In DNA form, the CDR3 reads TGTGCCACCAGCAGGATCCTTACCCCCGGGGGCGGGGAGCTGTTTTTT. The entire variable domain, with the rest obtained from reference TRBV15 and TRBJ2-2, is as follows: DAMVIQNPRYQVTQFGKPVTLSCSQTLNHNVMYWYQQKSSQAPKLLFHYYDKDFNNEADTPDNFQSRRPNTSFCFLDIRSPGLGDTAMYLCATSRILTPGGGELFFGEGSRLTVL.

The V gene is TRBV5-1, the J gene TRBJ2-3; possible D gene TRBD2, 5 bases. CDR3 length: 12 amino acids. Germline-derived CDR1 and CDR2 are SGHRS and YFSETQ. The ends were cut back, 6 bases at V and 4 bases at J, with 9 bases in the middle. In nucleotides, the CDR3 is TGCGCCAGCACCATGGAGGCAGATACGCAGTATTTT. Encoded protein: CASTMEADTQYF.